This TCR beta chain was found in a study of CD8+ T cells in alopecia areata. There are a few counts of this clone. Extracted from the samples, RNA was reverse transcribed into cDNA to serve as the sequencing template. Libraries were prepared by immunoSEQ multiplex PCR; TCRdb keeps only in-frame clonotypes and omits some of them. The sample comprises hundreds of thousands of clones, about 53% of which are singletons, and approximately 0.44% rests with the top ten. The CDR3 is 15 residues long. Looked up from germline, CDR1 is MRHNA and CDR2 is SNTAGT. V trimming: 8 bases; J trimming: 5 bases; junction bases outside the gene matches: 11.

The sample was CD4+ T cells sorted from blood, taken at week 0. The chain uses TRBV6-4 and TRBJ2-3, with 9 bases matching TRBD1. The sequence was collected from a human donor with alopecia areata. The CDR3 DNA is TGTGCCAGCCCCGGGACAGGGAAGGGGAGAGATACGCAGTATTTT. It yields the protein CASPGTGKGRDTQYF.